The 14 T cell receptor beta chains reported below all come from one sample, sequenced in a study of blood T cell repertoires in COVID-19. Assay: immunoSEQ multiplex PCR; the TCRdb copy retains only in-frame clones and omits some. The sample shows fewer than 250,000 clones, around four fifths of them seen only once. The material sequenced was peripheral blood. These receptors were collected from a woman aged 55 to 70 with active or convalescent COVID-19.

The chain employs TRBV28 and TRBJ2-2; D might be TRBD1 (5 bases). Trimming removed 5 bases at V and 4 bases at J, with 14 bases between. The CDR3 is made up of 15 amino acids. Per germline, CDR1 MDHEN and CDR2 SYDVKM. In DNA form, the CDR3 reads TGTGCCAGCAGTATCAGGACATCCCTCACCGGGGAGCTGTTTTTT. This encodes CASSIRTSLTGELFF.

The chain employs TRBV6-5 and TRBJ2-3; no clear D. Trimming stripped 7 bases from V and 6 bases from J, with 8 bases between. The CDR3 consists of 11 residues. The V gene's germline CDR1 is MNHEY and CDR2 SVGAGI. The CDR3 DNA is TGTGCCAGCACTTTATTGGATACGCAGTATTTT. This sequence encodes CASTLLDTQYF.

The genes are TRBV6-6 and TRBJ2-1; 8 bases are a match to TRBD1. This CDR3 spans 15 amino acids. Germline V lookup: CDR1 MNHNY, CDR2 SVGAGI (reference sequence). Trimming at V came to 6 bases and at J to 3 bases, leaving 7 bases not matched to a gene. CDR3 DNA: TGTGCCAGCAGCCCCCACGGACAGGGCTACAATGAGCAGTTCTTC. Protein product: CASSPHGQGYNEQFF.

The chain employs TRBV7-8 and TRBJ2-1, with D tentatively TRBD2 (7 bases). Trimming removed 1 base from V and 8 bases from J, with 9 bases in between. CDR3 size: 13 residues. Germline loops: CDR1 SGHVS, CDR2 FQNEAQ. The CDR3 DNA reads TGTGCCAGCAGCTTAGGGGAGGGGGATGAGCAGTTCTTC. Translated: CASSLGEGDEQFF.

This clone was found a few times. The V call is TRBV28, the J call TRBJ2-7; possibly TRBD2 for D (5 bases). CDR1 is MDHEN, CDR2 SYDVKM, per germline. Trimming removed 5 bases from V and 3 bases from J, with 20 bases in between. The CDR3 runs to 16 residues. CDR3 in DNA: TGTGCCAGCAGTCCCCTTGATGGACCTGGACTCTACGAGCAGTACTTC. It codes for CASSPLDGPGLYEQYF.

The chain has TRBV5-1 and TRBJ1-2; 10 bases match TRBD1. The CDR3 spans 15 residues. Germline CDR1 reads SGHRS; CDR2 reads YFSETQ. The ends lost 0 bases at V and 6 bases at J; junction bases unmatched: 5. CDR3 region: CASSLEGQGRDGYTF. The CDR3 DNA reads as TGCGCCAGCAGCTTGGAGGGACAGGGGCGAGATGGCTACACCTTC.

The chain joins TRBV28 to TRBJ2-4, with TRBD2 identical over 7 bases. This CDR3 contains 13 residues. Trimming cost V 7 bases and J 8 bases; bases outside gene matches: 8. Germline CDR1 and CDR2: MDHEN and SYDVKM. The CDR3 here is CASKTGGRDIQYF. CDR3 in DNA: TGTGCCAGCAAGACGGGGGGTCGGGACATTCAGTACTTC.

The table lists this clone with a few counts. The V gene is TRBV29-1, the J gene TRBJ2-5; D call uncertain. This CDR3 contains 11 residues. CDR1 and CDR2 (germline): SQVTM, ANQGSEA. Trimming took off 5 bases at V and 5 bases at J, with 9 bases between the two ends. This chain's CDR3 is CSVRVSETQYF. The DNA of the CDR3 is TGCAGCGTTCGGGTTTCGGAGACCCAGTACTTC.

The J gene is TRBJ2-7, the V gene TRBV5-4, with a possible D match to TRBD2 (6 bases). V lost 9 bases to trimming and J lost 7 bases, with 20 bases between them. CDR3 size: 13 residues. Germline CDR1 SGHNT, CDR2 YYREEE (reference sequence). DNA for the CDR3: TGTGCCACCCAGCTCGGGACTTTTAGAGAGCAGTACTTC. The encoded protein is CATQLGTFREQYF.

The chain has TRBV27 and TRBJ2-1, with D tentatively TRBD2 (7 bases). From germline, CDR1 is MNHEY and CDR2 SMNVEV (reference sequence). The CDR3 covers 15 residues. V lost 3 bases to trimming and J lost 5 bases, with 14 bases between them. In nucleotides, the CDR3 is TGTGCCAGCAGTTTTTTACGGGGGGCAAACAATGAGCAGTTCTTC. Its translation is CASSFLRGANNEQFF.

The chain employs TRBV7-2 and TRBJ1-2, with 8 bases identical to TRBD1. V shed 2 bases and J 6 bases; nucleotides not matched to a gene: 2. CDR3 length: 13 amino acids. The germline V gene encodes CDR1 SGHTA and CDR2 FQGNSA. DNA of the CDR3: TGTGCCAGCAGCTTACAGGGGGCGGATGGCTACACCTTC. Translating it yields CASSLQGADGYTF.

The genes are TRBV5-8 and TRBJ2-1; 11 bases are a match to TRBD1. Per germline, CDR1 SGHTS and CDR2 YDEGEE. The V and J ends lost 0 bases and 2 bases, in that order; junction bases with no gene match: 4. The length of the CDR3 is 17 residues. The CDR3 sequence is CASSLAWGQGAYNEQFF. The CDR3 DNA reads as TGTGCCAGCAGCTTGGCCTGGGGACAGGGGGCCTACAATGAGCAGTTCTTC.

The chain carries TRBV7-8 and TRBJ2-3; 9 nucleotides agree with TRBD2. From germline, CDR1 is SGHVS and CDR2 FQNEAQ. The CDR3 contains 16 residues. The V and J ends lost 1 base and 2 bases, in that order; junction bases with no gene match: 4. The CDR3: CASSLVAGEDTDTQYF. DNA for the CDR3: TGTGCCAGCAGCTTAGTAGCGGGAGAAGACACAGATACGCAGTATTTT.

CDR3 amino acids: CAWSVWGADTSGNTIYF. The CDR3 DNA follows: TGTGCCTGGAGTGTATGGGGAGCAGATACCTCTGGAAACACCATATATTTT. The gene calls are TRBV30 and TRBJ1-3; D remains unclear. Germline CDR1 and CDR2: GTSNPN and SVGIG (reference sequence). This CDR3 contains 17 residues. Trimming removed 0 bases at V and 0 bases at J, with 15 bases between.